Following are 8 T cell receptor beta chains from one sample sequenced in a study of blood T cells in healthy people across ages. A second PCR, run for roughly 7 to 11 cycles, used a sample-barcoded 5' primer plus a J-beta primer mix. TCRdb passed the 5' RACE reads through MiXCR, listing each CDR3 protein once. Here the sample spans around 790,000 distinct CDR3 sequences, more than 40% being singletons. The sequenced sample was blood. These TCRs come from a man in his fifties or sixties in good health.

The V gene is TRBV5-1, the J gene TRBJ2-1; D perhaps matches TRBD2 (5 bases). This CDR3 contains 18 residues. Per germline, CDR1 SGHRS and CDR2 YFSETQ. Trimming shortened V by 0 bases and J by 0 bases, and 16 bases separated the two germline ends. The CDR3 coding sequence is TGCGCCAGCAGCTTGGCCCCCTTGGGGAGCAGCTCCTACAATGAGCAGTTCTTC. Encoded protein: CASSLAPLGSSSYNEQFF.

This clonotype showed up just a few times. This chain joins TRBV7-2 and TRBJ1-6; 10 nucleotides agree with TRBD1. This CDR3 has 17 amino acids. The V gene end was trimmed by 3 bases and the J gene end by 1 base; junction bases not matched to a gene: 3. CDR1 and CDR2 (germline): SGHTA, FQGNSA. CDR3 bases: TGTGCCAGCAGCTTGAGACAGGGGGCATCCTATAATTCACCCCTCCACTTT. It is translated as CASSLRQGASYNSPLHF.

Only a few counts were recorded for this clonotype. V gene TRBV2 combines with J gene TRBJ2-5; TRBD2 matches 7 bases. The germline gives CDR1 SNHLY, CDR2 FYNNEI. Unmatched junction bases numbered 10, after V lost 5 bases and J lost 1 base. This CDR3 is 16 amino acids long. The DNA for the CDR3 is TGTGCCAGCAGTCGCTTGGTGGGGGGGGTCCAAGAGACCCAGTACTTC. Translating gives CASSRLVGGVQETQYF.

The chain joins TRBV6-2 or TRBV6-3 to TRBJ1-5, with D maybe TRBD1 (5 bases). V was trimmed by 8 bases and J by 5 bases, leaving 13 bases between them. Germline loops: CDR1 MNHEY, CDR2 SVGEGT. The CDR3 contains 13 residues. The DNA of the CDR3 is TGTGCCAGCCGACGGGACGCCGATCAGCCCCAGCATTTT. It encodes CASRRDADQPQHF.

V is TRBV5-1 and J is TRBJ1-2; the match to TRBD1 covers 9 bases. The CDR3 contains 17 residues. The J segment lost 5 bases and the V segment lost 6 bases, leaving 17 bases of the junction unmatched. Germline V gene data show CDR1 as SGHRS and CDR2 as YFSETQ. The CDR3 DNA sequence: TGCGCCAGCACCACGGATACTACCGGGACAGGGAAGTATGGCTACACCTTC. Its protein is CASTTDTTGTGKYGYTF.

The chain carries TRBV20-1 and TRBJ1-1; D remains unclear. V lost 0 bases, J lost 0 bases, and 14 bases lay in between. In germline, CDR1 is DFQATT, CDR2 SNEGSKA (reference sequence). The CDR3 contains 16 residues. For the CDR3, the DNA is TGCAGTGCTAGAGATCGGCAGCGAAACTTGAACACTGAAGCTTTCTTT. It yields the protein CSARDRQRNLNTEAFF.

CDR3 sequence reads: CASSLGDSPFTDTQYF. DNA of the CDR3: TGCGCCAGCAGCTTGGGGGACAGCCCCTTCACAGATACGCAGTATTTT. The chain couples TRBV5-1 to TRBJ2-3, with 7 bases that match TRBD1. Germline V CDR1 and CDR2: SGHRS, YFSETQ. V dropped 0 bases and J dropped 2; count of bases not matched to a gene: 6. The CDR3 loop spans 16 amino acids.

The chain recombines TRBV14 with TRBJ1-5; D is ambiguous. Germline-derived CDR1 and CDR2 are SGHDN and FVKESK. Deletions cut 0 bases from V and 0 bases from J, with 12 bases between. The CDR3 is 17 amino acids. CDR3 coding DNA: TGTGCCAGCAGCCAAGATTTTGGCGGGTATAGCAATCAGCCCCAGCATTTT. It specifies CASSQDFGGYSNQPQHF.